Sequencing of this TCR beta chain was carried out in a study of CD8+CD57+ T cells in acquired aplastic anemia. This clonotype has ten or more counts. CDR3 and TCR beta VDJ profiling relied on genomic DNA as the template. Each CDR3 protein is one row after TCRdb ran MiXCR on the reads. The sample includes 110,000 or so distinct CDR3 sequences, less than 65% of them seen just once. The CDR3 is 13 amino acids. Germline-derived CDR1 and CDR2 are DFQATT and SNEGSKA (reference sequence). V lost 0 bases and J lost 5, with 10 bases in between. This clonotype originated in a human donor in good health, serving as a control. Sequencing used sorted CD4+, CD8+, or CD8+CD57+ T cells (not recorded which) from PBMCs. The rearrangement links TRBV20-1 to TRBJ1-1, with a possible D match to TRBD1 (5 bases). CDR3 sequence (DNA): TGCAGTGCTAGAGATTGGGGGTGGACTGAAGCTTTCTTT. It yields the protein CSARDWGWTEAFF.